One and the same sample provided the 7 T cell receptor beta chains below, sequenced in a study of tumor-infiltrating lymphocytes in localized non-small cell lung cancer. Sequenced by immunoSEQ multiplex PCR; TCRdb stores in-frame clones only, minus some. The sample comprises about 9,200 clones, over 75% of which are singletons, and approximately 9.4% rests with the top ten. Sequenced material: uninvolved lung tissue not adjacent to the tumor. The receptors stem from a human donor with non-small cell lung cancer.

The gene calls are TRBV19 and TRBJ2-2; 7 nucleotides match TRBD1. V trimming: 5 bases; J trimming: 6 bases; junction bases outside the gene matches: 6. The CDR3 is 14 residues long. Germline lookup yields CDR1 LNHDA and CDR2 SQIVND (reference sequence). The CDR3 protein is CASSRDRNAGELFF. The CDR3 DNA reads TGTGCCAGTAGTCGGGACAGAAACGCCGGGGAGCTGTTTTTT.

The rearrangement uses TRBV11-2 and TRBJ1-2, with 8 bases fitting TRBD1. Trimming removed 5 bases from V and 7 bases from J; junction bases left unmatched: 9. The germline gives CDR1 SGHAT, CDR2 FQNNGV. The CDR3 contains 14 residues. CDR3 sequence (DNA): TGTGCCAGCAGCCCGATCGGACAGGGCCGTGGCTACACCTTC. Encoded protein: CASSPIGQGRGYTF.

The chain carries TRBV2 and TRBJ1-5; unclear D gene. The ends were cut back, 4 bases at V and 0 bases at J, with 4 bases in the middle. The germline CDR1 and CDR2 sequences are SNHLY and FYNNEI. This CDR3 is built from 13 residues. CDR3 amino acids: CASSVDSNQPQHF. The CDR3 DNA reads as TGTGCCAGCAGTGTCGATAGCAATCAGCCCCAGCATTTT.

J is TRBJ2-7 and V is TRBV11-3; weak D call: TRBD1 (5 bases). CDR3 size: 13 residues. Per germline, CDR1 SGHNT and CDR2 YENEEA. The V end was cut by 4 bases, the J end by 3 bases, with 10 bases between. The CDR3 loop is CASSSTDSYEQYF. DNA of the CDR3: TGTGCCAGCAGCTCCACCGACAGCTACGAGCAGTACTTC.

J is TRBJ1-2 and V is TRBV4-2; TRBD1 is a possible D gene (6 bases). CDR3 length: 15 amino acids. Trimming removed 0 bases from V and 12 bases from J, with 20 bases in between. Looked up from germline, CDR1 is LGHNA and CDR2 is YNFKEQ. CDR3 residues: CASSQEHLNQGFHTF. The CDR3 DNA sequence: TGTGCCAGCAGCCAAGAACACCTAAACCAGGGGTTTCACACCTTC.

The V call is TRBV11-2, the J call TRBJ2-7; the D is unclear. The V and J ends lost 5 bases and 6 bases respectively, with 11 bases between them. This CDR3 comprises 12 residues. The germline CDR1 and CDR2 sequences are SGHAT and FQNNGV. CDR3 protein: CASSVGFAEQYF. CDR3 bases: TGTGCCAGCAGCGTGGGATTTGCCGAGCAGTACTTC.

The CDR3 here is CSALRGLRSSTDTQYF. CDR3 sequence (DNA): TGCAGCGCCCTTAGGGGTTTGCGTTCCAGCACAGATACGCAGTATTTT. The chain employs TRBV29-1 and TRBJ2-3; D is perhaps TRBD1 (5 bases). This CDR3 has 16 amino acids. In germline, CDR1 is SQVTM, CDR2 ANQGSEA. V dropped 7 bases and J dropped 0 bases, with 20 bases sitting between them.